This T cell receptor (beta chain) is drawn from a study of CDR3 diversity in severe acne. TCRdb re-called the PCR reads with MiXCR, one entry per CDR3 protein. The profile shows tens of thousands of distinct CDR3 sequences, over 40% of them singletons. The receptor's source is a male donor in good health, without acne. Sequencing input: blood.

Here the CDR3 DNA reads TGTGCCAGCAGTTCCTTGAGCGGGGAGCTGTTTTTT. Amino acids: CASSSLSGELFF. The chain has TRBV6-5 and TRBJ2-2; no clear D. The V end lost 4 bases, the J end lost 7 bases, and 7 bases lay between the germline ends. In germline, CDR1 is MNHEY, CDR2 SVGAGI. This CDR3 is 12 amino acids long.